Following are 6 T cell receptor beta chains from one sample sequenced in a study of blood T cells in healthy people across ages. Together with a sample-barcoded 5' primer, a J-beta primer mix was included in a second PCR lasting roughly 6 to 12 cycles. Using its own MiXCR run on the 5' RACE reads, TCRdb lists one record per CDR3 protein. The table has 1 million or so distinct CDR3 sequences, around 45% seen once. Sequencing input: blood. The receptors here all came from an older woman in good health.

The chain has TRBV11-1 and TRBJ2-7; 7 nucleotides line up with TRBD1. Germline V gives CDR1 SGHAT, CDR2 FQDESV (reference sequence). Unmatched junction bases numbered 10, after V lost 5 bases and J lost 6 bases. There are 14 residues in the CDR3. CDR3 sequence (DNA): TGTGCCAGCAGCCCACGGACAGGCGCGCTCGAGCAGTACTTC. This codes for CASSPRTGALEQYF.

CDR3 DNA: TGTGCCAGCAGCCAAGTTACTAGCGGGAGGGGGACCCAGTACTTC. This translates into CASSQVTSGRGTQYF. The V and J genes are TRBV4-2 and TRBJ2-5, with 13 bases identical to TRBD2. The germline gives CDR1 LGHNA, CDR2 YNFKEQ. With 1 base clipped from V and 7 bases from J, the junction kept 3 bases outside the gene matches. The CDR3 has 15 amino acids.

The chain couples TRBV28 to TRBJ2-1; D is perhaps TRBD1 (6 bases). The CDR3 contains 15 residues. Trimming left V 1 base short and J 4 bases short, with 11 bases between. Germline CDR1 reads MDHEN; CDR2 reads SYDVKM. The CDR3 sequence is CASSLSGEPYNEQFF. The CDR3 DNA follows: TGTGCCAGCAGTTTATCAGGGGAGCCGTACAATGAGCAGTTCTTC.

This clonotype showed up just a few times. The junction and the germline gene differ at one end; a read error may be behind it. The chain couples TRBV2 to TRBJ1-1, with 10 nucleotides matching TRBD1. The CDR3 spans 14 residues. The germline gives CDR1 SNHLY, CDR2 FYNNEI. CDR3 sequence (DNA): TGTGCCAGCCTCTGGACAGGGGGGAACAGTGAAGCTTTCTTT. As protein: CASLWTGGNSEAFF.

The chain is built from TRBV11-1 and TRBJ1-2, with D unresolved. This CDR3 spans 14 amino acids. Germline CDR1 and CDR2: SGHAT and FQDESV (reference sequence). Trimming removed 2 bases from V and 5 bases from J, with 12 bases in between. CDR3 in DNA: TGTGCCAGCAGCTTATCGCCAACTCGATATGGCTACACCTTC. It yields the protein CASSLSPTRYGYTF.

Many counts were recorded for this clonotype. The V and J genes are TRBV20-1 and TRBJ1-5, with 8 bases that match TRBD1. Trimming at V came to 1 base and at J to 5 bases, leaving 4 bases not matched to a gene. CDR3 size: 14 residues. Germline V CDR1 and CDR2: DFQATT, SNEGSKA (reference sequence). CDR3 bases: TGCAGTGCTAGAGGGACAGGGAAGGATCAGCCCCAGCATTTT. Translated: CSARGTGKDQPQHF.